This TCR beta chain was identified during a study of blood T cell repertoires in COVID-19 (dated by TCRdb to 2020 to 2021). About the investigation overall: Samples covering the acute and convalescent phases of COVID-19 were provided by collaborators in the United States, Italy and Spain. HLA class I and class II types, where available, came from metadata supplied by the sample provider rather than from assay-based typing. Subjects who had been exposed to COVID-19, were actively infected with it, or had recovered from it provided the deeply sampled blood TCRbeta repertoires that made up the dataset. A freely available public database, intended as a resource for researchers studying the immune response to SARS-CoV-2, is where the repertoires were released. The material from the prospective study consisted of cDNA or gDNA derived from T cells, B-cell-depleted T cells, or PBMCs. Samples came from the ongoing ImmuneRACE study (first 160 participants) plus 1,254 subjects from 6 global collaborators. The sample metadata nearly always contained a de-identified subject ID, COVID-19 status, age in years and sex.

TCRbeta CDR3 regions were amplified from genomic DNA by means of the immunoSEQ Assay, a bias-controlled multiplex PCR. Concerning the study's data processing: Nucleated cell counts per sample were estimated from amplification of reference gene primers within the assay. To quantify the absolute abundance of each unique TCRbeta CDR3 rearrangement, sequence reads were collapsed and filtered. For each sample, productive Simpson clonality was calculated by taking the square root of Simpson's diversity index across productive rearrangements. TCRdb holds this immuneACCESS table with in-frame rearrangements only. Some clones are missing; in checked studies, unresolved V genes explain under half, and the rest has no known cause. The V and J calls and clone size are taken from that table; D and trimming were inferred from the DNA. This sample has 400,000 or so clones in its table, and around nine tenths of those were observed once. The ten largest clonotypes hold about 2.9% of the sample.

The CDR3 numbers 15 residues from cysteine through phenylalanine. The read is trimmed to its CDR3 DNA, 45 bases read in frame from base 1. Ends trimmed: V by 3 bases, J by 3 bases; bases unmatched to a gene: 4. CDR1 and CDR2, per the germline V gene, are KGHDR and SFDVKD. Whole blood was collected in K2EDTA tubes by collaborating institutions according to the institutions' own protocols. For TCRbeta analysis, collaborators shipped samples in one of three forms: frozen whole blood, isolated PBMCs, or DNA extracted from either of those sample types. On this clone itself: Its antigen is currently not known. Base-call qualities are not available, and no considerably larger clone is one nucleotide away.

The research as a whole found: Clinical and demographic metadata were provided uncurated, with the amount varying by source and participant.

The sequenced sample consisted of peripheral blood. Recombination connected TRBV24-1 to TRBJ1-2, with 9 bases matching TRBD1. The sequence was collected from a human donor in a cohort sampled during active COVID-19. The bases read TGTGCCACCAGTGATCCAGGACAGGGGCACTATGGCTACACCTTC. The translation is CATSDPGQGHYGYTF.